The 16 T cell receptor beta chains below come from one sample, sequenced in a study of blood T cell repertoires in COVID-19. Generated by immunoSEQ multiplex PCR, the TCRdb table keeps only in-frame clones and is missing some. The table includes some 340,000 clones, about 83% detected once. The sample consisted of peripheral blood. The receptors derive from a man younger than 45 with active or convalescent COVID-19.

This clone was seen only once. The CDR3 sequence: CASSSRGSTDTQYF. DNA for the CDR3: TGTGCCAGCAGCTCGAGGGGGAGCACAGATACGCAGTATTTT. This chain links TRBV13 with TRBJ2-3; D perhaps matches TRBD1 (6 bases). The CDR3 has 14 residues. Germline-derived CDR1 and CDR2 are PRHDT and FYEKMQ (reference sequence). V gave up 4 bases and J gave up 0 bases, with 8 bases separating them.

V and J are TRBV2 and TRBJ1-1; D is unresolved. This CDR3 is built from 11 residues. V was pared by 8 bases and J by 10 bases, with 14 bases between. Germline-derived CDR1 and CDR2 are SNHLY and FYNNEI. DNA of the CDR3: TGTGCCAGCCAGTCACAGAGTGGAGCTTTCTTT. Translating gives CASQSQSGAFF.

The chain links TRBV28 to TRBJ2-2; 7 nucleotides match TRBD1. This CDR3 has 14 amino acids. Germline assignment: CDR1 MDHEN and CDR2 SYDVKM. V lost 4 bases to trimming and J lost 7 bases; unmatched junction nucleotides: 6. The DNA for the CDR3 is TGTGCCAGCAGTTCGGGACAGTACAACGGGGAGCTGTTTTTT. This translates into CASSSGQYNGELFF.

Here the CDR3 DNA reads TGTGCCAGCATCACGCTAGTGGAGACTGAAGCTTTCTTT. Protein: CASITLVETEAFF. The rearrangement joins TRBV28 to TRBJ1-1; D is unresolved. V was cut by 7 bases and J by 5 bases, with 14 bases left in between. This CDR3 has 13 residues. Germline CDR1 MDHEN, CDR2 SYDVKM. Full variable domain (remainder filled in from reference TRBV28 and TRBJ1-1): DVKVTQSSRYLVKRTGEKVFLECVQDMDHENMFWYRQDPGLGLRLIYFSYDVKMKEKGDIPEGYSVSREKKERFSLILESASTNQTSMYLCASITLVETEAFFGQGTRLTVV.

The rearrangement links TRBV29-1 to TRBJ2-3; TRBD2 agrees at 11 bases. V shed 4 bases, J shed 4 bases, and the junction held 4 bases outside the gene matches. Per germline, CDR1 SQVTM and CDR2 ANQGSEA. This CDR3 has 14 amino acids. For the CDR3, the DNA is TGCAGCGTTGGGGTAGCGGGGGGGGCAGATACGCAGTATTTT. The encoded protein is CSVGVAGGADTQYF.

The chain uses TRBV15 and TRBJ2-5; TRBD2 matches at 13 bases. V was pared by 4 bases and J by 4 bases, with 6 bases of the junction left unmatched. From germline, CDR1 is LNHNV and CDR2 YYDKDF (reference sequence). This CDR3 contains 16 residues. CDR3 DNA sequence: TGTGCCACCAGCAACAGGCGGACTAGCGGGAGAGAGACCCAGTACTTC. Its protein product is CATSNRRTSGRETQYF.

The V and J genes are TRBV30 and TRBJ1-4; 7 bases fit TRBD1. CDR3 length equals 17 residues. Germline CDR1 reads GTSNPN; CDR2 reads SVGIG (reference sequence). V was clipped by 1 base and J by 2 bases; unmatched bases: 10. The CDR3 region is CAWSADLPGQTNEKLFF. CDR3 coding DNA: TGTGCCTGGAGTGCCGACCTACCGGGACAGACTAATGAAAAACTGTTTTTT.

J is TRBJ2-3 and V is TRBV3-1 (or the pseudogene TRBV3-2), with TRBD2 matching 9 bases. This CDR3 has 16 amino acids. Trimming took 5 bases from V and 0 from J; bases not matched to a gene: 6. Germline CDR1 LGHDT, CDR2 YNNKEL (reference sequence). CDR3 sequence reads: CASSWGSGGSTDTQYF. The CDR3 DNA sequence: TGTGCCAGCAGCTGGGGGAGCGGGGGGAGCACAGATACGCAGTATTTT.

This chain uses TRBV4-3 with TRBJ2-3, with D tentatively TRBD2 (7 bases). The CDR3 is made up of 16 amino acids. Trimming shortened V by 1 base and J by 3 bases, and 14 bases separated the two germline ends. CDR1 and CDR2 (germline): LGHNA, YSLEER. As DNA, the CDR3 is TGCGCCAGCAGCCAAGCGCCGGGGGGCACGACAGATACGCAGTATTTT. Protein product: CASSQAPGGTTDTQYF.

This chain connects TRBV5-1 to TRBJ2-1, with D tentatively TRBD2 (5 bases). V lost 0 bases, J lost 5 bases, and 9 bases lay in between. CDR3 length equals 14 residues. CDR1 is SGHRS and CDR2 is YFSETQ in the germline V gene. The CDR3 loop is CASSLGPSNNEQFF. CDR3 sequence (DNA): TGCGCCAGCAGCTTGGGGCCTAGCAACAATGAGCAGTTCTTC.

J is TRBJ2-7 and V is TRBV21-1; the DNA was not compared with TRBD2, the D call given in the table. TRBV21-1 is a recognized pseudogene. The CDR3 sequence is 15 residues long. CDR3 region: CASSGRVPSYYEQYF. The CDR3 DNA reads as TGTGCCAGCAGCGGGAGGGTACCGAGCTACTACGAGCAGTACTTC.

The CDR3 DNA sequence: TGTGCCAGCAGCTTATTACCTATAGGAGTGAGCTCCTACAATGAGCAGTTCTTC. The encoded protein is CASSLLPIGVSSYNEQFF. This chain joins TRBV7-3 and TRBJ2-1; no clear D gene. Germline loops: CDR1 SGHTA, CDR2 FQGTGA. The CDR3 length is 18 residues. Trimming cost V 2 bases and J 0 bases, with 17 bases left between them.

In this sample, this clone turned up once. The J gene is TRBJ1-2, the V gene TRBV9; no clear D gene. The V end lost 0 bases, the J end lost 4 bases, and 7 bases lay between the germline ends. Germline V CDR1 and CDR2: SGDLS, YYNGEE. CDR3 length: 13 amino acids. Here the CDR3 DNA reads TGTGCCAGCAGCGTAGGGGAGCCCTATGGCTACACCTTC. Its translation: CASSVGEPYGYTF.

This clone appeared once. The genes are TRBV27 and TRBJ2-1; 12 bases fit TRBD2. This CDR3 is 16 amino acids long. Germline CDR1 MNHEY, CDR2 SMNVEV (reference sequence). Losses at the gene ends were 1 base for V and 4 bases for J; bases not matched to a gene: 2. As DNA, the CDR3 is TGTGCCAGCAGTTTATTGACTAGCGGGGGTTACAATGAGCAGTTCTTC. It codes for CASSLLTSGGYNEQFF.

The CDR3 sequence is CASRQTSAGEQYF. CDR3 in DNA: TGTGCCAGCAGACAGACTAGCGCCGGCGAGCAGTACTTC. The chain carries TRBV28 and TRBJ2-7; the match to TRBD2 covers 8 bases. V lost 6 bases and J lost 6; bases outside the gene matches: 7. Germline V lookup: CDR1 MDHEN, CDR2 SYDVKM. The length of the CDR3 is 13 residues.

J is TRBJ2-1 and V is TRBV9, with 9 bases lining up with TRBD2. In germline, CDR1 is SGDLS, CDR2 YYNGEE. V shed 4 bases, J shed 0 bases, and the junction held 8 bases outside the gene matches. This CDR3 contains 17 residues. CDR3 loop: CASSHPTSGSSYNEQFF. DNA of the CDR3: TGTGCCAGCAGCCATCCGACTAGCGGAAGCTCCTACAATGAGCAGTTCTTC.